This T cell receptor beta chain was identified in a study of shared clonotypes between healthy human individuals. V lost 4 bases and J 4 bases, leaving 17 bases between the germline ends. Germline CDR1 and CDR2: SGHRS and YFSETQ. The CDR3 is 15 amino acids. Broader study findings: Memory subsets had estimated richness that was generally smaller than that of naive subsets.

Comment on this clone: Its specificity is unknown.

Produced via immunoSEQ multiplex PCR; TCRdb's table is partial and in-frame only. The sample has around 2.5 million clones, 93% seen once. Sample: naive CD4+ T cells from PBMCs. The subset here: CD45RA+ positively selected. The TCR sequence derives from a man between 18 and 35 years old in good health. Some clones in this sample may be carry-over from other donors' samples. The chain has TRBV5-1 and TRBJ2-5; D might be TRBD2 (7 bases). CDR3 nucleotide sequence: TGCGCCAGCAGCCCAGTGGGGGGGGCTGGAGAGACCCAGTACTTC. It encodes CASSPVGGAGETQYF.